This T cell receptor (beta chain) was observed in a study of T cell responses to AZD1222 COVID-19 vaccine. Libraries were prepared by immunoSEQ multiplex PCR; TCRdb keeps only in-frame clonotypes and omits some of them. In the table there are approximately 150,000 clones, 90% of which are singletons. The sample in question was peripheral blood, obtained 28 days after the second AZD1222 dose. The TCR sequence derives from an adult who received the AZD1222 COVID-19 vaccine.

CDR3 bases: TGCGCCAGCAGCTCTCGCTTCCACACCGGGGAGCTGTTTTTT. Amino acids: CASSSRFHTGELFF. The chain has TRBV4-3 and TRBJ2-2; D remains unclear. CDR1 and CDR2 from the germline V gene are LGHNA and YSLEER. Trimming removed 5 bases from V and 3 bases from J, with 10 bases in between. The length of the CDR3 is 14 residues.